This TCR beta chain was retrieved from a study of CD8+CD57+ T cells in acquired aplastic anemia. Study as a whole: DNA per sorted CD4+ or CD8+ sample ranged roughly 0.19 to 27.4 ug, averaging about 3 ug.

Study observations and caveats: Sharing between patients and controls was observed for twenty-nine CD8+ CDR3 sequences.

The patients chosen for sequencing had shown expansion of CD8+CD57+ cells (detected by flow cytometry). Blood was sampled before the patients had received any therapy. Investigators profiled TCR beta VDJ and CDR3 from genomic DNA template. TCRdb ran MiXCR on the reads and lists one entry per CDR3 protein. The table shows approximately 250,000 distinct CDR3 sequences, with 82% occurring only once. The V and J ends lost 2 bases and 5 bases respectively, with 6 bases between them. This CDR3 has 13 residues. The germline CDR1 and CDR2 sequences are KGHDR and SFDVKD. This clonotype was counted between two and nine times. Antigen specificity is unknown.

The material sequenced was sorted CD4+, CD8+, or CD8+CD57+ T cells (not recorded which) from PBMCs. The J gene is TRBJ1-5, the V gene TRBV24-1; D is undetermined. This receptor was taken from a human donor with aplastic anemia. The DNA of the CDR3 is TGTGCCACCAGTGATTCCTCAGATCAGCCCCAGCATTTT. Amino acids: CATSDSSDQPQHF.